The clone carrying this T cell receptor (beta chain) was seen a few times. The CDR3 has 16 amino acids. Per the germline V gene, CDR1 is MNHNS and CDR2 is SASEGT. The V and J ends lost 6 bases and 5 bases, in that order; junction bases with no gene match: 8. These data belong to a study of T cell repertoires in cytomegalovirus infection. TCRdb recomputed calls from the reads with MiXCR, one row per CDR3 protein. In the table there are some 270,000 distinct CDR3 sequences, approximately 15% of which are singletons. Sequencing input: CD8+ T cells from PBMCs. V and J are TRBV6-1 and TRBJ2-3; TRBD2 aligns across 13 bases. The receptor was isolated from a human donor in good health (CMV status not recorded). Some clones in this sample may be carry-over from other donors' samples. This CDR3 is CASRTLAGGPEDTQYF. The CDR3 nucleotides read TGTGCCAGCAGAACACTAGCGGGGGGGCCTGAAGATACGCAGTATTTT.